Listed below are T cell receptor beta chains from one sample, sequenced in a study of control samples from healthy donors and cancer patients. Profiling relied on immunoSEQ multiplex PCR, and the TCRdb table lists in-frame clones only, not all of them. Here the sample spans 100,000 to 150,000 clones, over 85% being singletons. The sequenced sample was PBMCs. All receptors derive from a man aged 45-60 years with head and neck cancer. CDR3s include the opening cysteine and the closing phenylalanine or tryptophan. A D gene is named only where the DNA matches it firmly. Clone size is shown for a subset of rows, as once, few, many or a class of expanded clone.

V	D	J	size	DNA	CDR3
TRBV18	.	TRBJ2-7	once	TGTGCCAGCTCGCCCATGCCCTCATCCTCCTACGAGCAGTACTTC	CASSPMPSSSYEQYF
TRBV10-3	.	TRBJ1-2	.	TGTGCCATCAGTGATGCAGGGAATAACTATGGCTACACCTTC	CAISDAGNNYGYTF
TRBV11-2	TRBD1	TRBJ1-3	.	TGTGCCAGCAGCTTAGATTTGGACAGGTTCAGTACCATATATTTT	CASSLDLDRFSTIYF
TRBV27	.	TRBJ2-1	.	TGTGCCAGCAGTTTCCCCCCCGACCCCCGGGGGTATTACAATGAGCAGTTCTTC	CASSFPPDPRGYYNEQFF
TRBV12-3/TRBV12-4	.	TRBJ1-2	once	TGTGCCAGCAGCCGTCAGCGGGGCTATGGCTACACCTTC	CASSRQRGYGYTF
TRBV5-1	.	TRBJ2-2	.	TGCGCCAGCAGCTCTCCCTTAGAGCAGAACACCGGGGAGCTGTTTTTT	CASSSPLEQNTGELFF
TRBV24-1	TRBD1	TRBJ1-5	once	TGTGCCACCAGTGATTCTCTGACAGGGAATCAGCCCCAGCATTTT	CATSDSLTGNQPQHF
TRBV6-5	.	TRBJ1-2	.	TGTGCCAGCAACCCGACAGGCTATGGCTACACCTTC	CASNPTGYGYTF
TRBV10-3	.	TRBJ2-7	.	TGTGCCACCTTCGGCCTGAGTTTGGACGAGCAGTACTTC	CATFGLSLDEQYF
TRBV11-3	TRBD1	TRBJ2-2	.	TGTGCCAGCAGCTCGACAGGGGGCGATACCGGGGAGCTGTTTTTT	CASSSTGGDTGELFF
TRBV7-9	TRBD1	TRBJ2-5	.	TGTGCCAGCAGTTTCCCGGGACAGGGAGGAGAGACCCAGTACTTC	CASSFPGQGGETQYF
TRBV28	.	TRBJ1-4	once	TGTGCCAGCAGTTCTAGACAGGCGGGTGAAAAACTGTTTTTT	CASSSRQAGEKLFF
TRBV6-6	TRBD1	TRBJ2-2	.	TGTGCCAGCAGTTATGGGACAGGCCCGAACACCGGGGAGCTGTTTTTT	CASSYGTGPNTGELFF
TRBV6-6	TRBD1	TRBJ1-1	.	TGTGCCAGCAGTTACCGGGACAGGGCCGACAACGAAGCTTTCTTT	CASSYRDRADNEAFF
TRBV2	.	TRBJ1-3	.	TGTGCCAGCACCCGAACTTCCGGAAACACCATATATTTT	CASTRTSGNTIYF
TRBV6-5	TRBD1	TRBJ2-7	once	TGTGCCAGCAGTTATTCCAGGGGGACCACCTACGAGCAGTACTTC	CASSYSRGTTYEQYF
TRBV11-1	TRBD1	TRBJ2-7	.	TGTGCCAGCAGCTTGGGGACAGGGTCCTCCTACGAGCAGTACTTC	CASSLGTGSSYEQYF
TRBV4-2	.	TRBJ1-3	.	TGTGCCAGCAGCCAAGATCAAGGGGCGGAAGCTGGAAACACCATATATTTT	CASSQDQGAEAGNTIYF
TRBV29-1	.	TRBJ2-3	.	TGCAGCGTTCTTCCGGCAGGTCGGGCAGATACGCAGTATTTT	CSVLPAGRADTQYF
TRBV19	TRBD1	TRBJ1-3	.	TGTGCCAGTAGTGGAACAGGGGTCGGAAACACCATATATTTT	CASSGTGVGNTIYF
TRBV30	.	TRBJ2-1	once	TGTGCCTGGAGTTTGGACGTGAGCTCCTACAATGAGCAGTTCTTC	CAWSLDVSSYNEQFF
TRBV7-2	.	TRBJ2-7	.	TGTGCCAGCAGCTTTCGTGCCTACGAGCAGTACTTC	CASSFRAYEQYF
TRBV15	.	TRBJ2-3	once	TGTGCCACCAGCAGAGATCTTGTGCGGCGCCGCACAGATACGCAGTATTTT	CATSRDLVRRRTDTQYF
TRBV18	.	TRBJ2-5	.	TGTGCCAGCTCACCACAGGGGCGTGAGGAGACCCAGTACTTC	CASSPQGREETQYF
TRBV7-2	.	TRBJ2-5	.	TGTGCCAGCAGCTTAGGTCCTAGCCTGGAGACCCAGTACTTC	CASSLGPSLETQYF
TRBV7-9	.	TRBJ1-1	.	TGTGCCAGCAGCCAACAGGGAGACACTGAAGCTTTCTTT	CASSQQGDTEAFF
TRBV3-1/TRBV3-2	TRBD1	TRBJ2-1	.	TGTGCCAGCAGCCAAGGGACAGGGAAGAAGGGTGAGCAGTTCTTC	CASSQGTGKKGEQFF
TRBV11-2	.	TRBJ1-2	few	TGTGCCAGCAGCTTAGCGCGAGAGTATGGCTACACCTTC	CASSLAREYGYTF
TRBV6-5	.	TRBJ2-7	once	TGTGCCAGCAGTTACTCACGGGGCAGAAACTACGAGCAGTACTTC	CASSYSRGRNYEQYF
TRBV28	TRBD1	TRBJ1-4	.	TGTGCCAGCAGTTCAGGACAGGGGCGAGGTGAAAAACTGTTTTTT	CASSSGQGRGEKLFF
TRBV7-6	.	TRBJ2-7	.	TGTGCCAGCAGCTTTACCTCAGGGTCCTACGAGCAGTACTTC	CASSFTSGSYEQYF
TRBV5-1	.	TRBJ1-4	.	TGCGCCAGCAGCTTGGGAGCAGGGGAAAAACTGTTTTTT	CASSLGAGEKLFF
TRBV10-2	.	TRBJ1-2	.	TGCGCCAGCAGCTGGGGGGAGCAGTCGAACTATGGCTACACCTTC	CASSWGEQSNYGYTF
TRBV11-2	.	TRBJ2-7	once	TGTGCCAGCAGCGGACCCGTATCCTACGAGCAGTACTTC	CASSGPVSYEQYF
TRBV5-4	.	TRBJ1-4	.	TGTGCCAGCAGCAGGACAGAGAGCAATGAAAAACTGTTTTTT	CASSRTESNEKLFF
TRBV27	.	TRBJ2-5	.	TGTGCCAGCAGTTCGTCTGACAGACAAGAGACCCAGTACTTC	CASSSSDRQETQYF
TRBV3-1/TRBV3-2	TRBD2	TRBJ2-1	.	TGTGCCAGCAGCCAGGGCCTTAGCGGGAGATCAGGTGAGCAGTTCTTC	CASSQGLSGRSGEQFF
TRBV28	TRBD2	TRBJ2-5	.	TGTGCCAGCAGTTCTCGGACTAGCGGAAGAGAGACCCAGTACTTC	CASSSRTSGRETQYF